These T cell receptor beta chains were read from a single sample in a study of T-cell memory formation after mild COVID-19. TCRdb called the 5' RACE reads again in MiXCR, with one record for every CDR3 protein. Of around 440,000 distinct CDR3 sequences in the sample, around a sixth were seen once. The sample was PBMCs or a T cell subset sorted from them (not recorded which). These receptors were collected from an adult woman who had mild COVID-19 (a few samples of this study predate the infection). Cell type and time point are not known. CDR3s include the opening cysteine and the closing phenylalanine or tryptophan. Each record gives: D gene, V gene, CDR3 protein. D genes are given only for firm matches.

d_gene: NA; v_gene: TRBV6-1; CDR3aa: CASSVGEFSYEQYF
d_gene: TRBD2; v_gene: TRBV7-9; CDR3aa: CASSHVSGRSAYEQYF
d_gene: TRBD2; v_gene: TRBV3-1; CDR3aa: CASSRTGTSGLSYNEQFF
d_gene: NA; v_gene: TRBV20-1; CDR3aa: CSAREPGRNTEAFF
d_gene: TRBD1; v_gene: TRBV7-2; CDR3aa: CASSRDRNTEAFF
d_gene: TRBD1; v_gene: TRBV5-1; CDR3aa: CASSLEGQGAFSPLHF
d_gene: NA; v_gene: TRBV5-4; CDR3aa: CASSFQAASTDTQYF
d_gene: TRBD1; v_gene: TRBV7-8; CDR3aa: CASSLAPDRGTSGELFF
d_gene: TRBD1; v_gene: TRBV5-1; CDR3aa: CASSQGALNEKLFF
d_gene: NA; v_gene: TRBV11-2; CDR3aa: CASSLVGSYQETQYF
d_gene: NA; v_gene: TRBV7-2; CDR3aa: CASSAGGTGTDTQYF
d_gene: NA; v_gene: TRBV7-9; CDR3aa: CASSLWSGELFF
d_gene: TRBD2; v_gene: TRBV7-6; CDR3aa: CASSSLAGVHNEQFF
d_gene: TRBD1; v_gene: TRBV7-9; CDR3aa: CASSFSGQSTTNEKLFF
d_gene: NA; v_gene: TRBV5-1; CDR3aa: CASSLDPLSYEQYF
d_gene: TRBD2; v_gene: TRBV2; CDR3aa: CATRPGTSSDEQFF
d_gene: NA; v_gene: TRBV3-1; CDR3aa: CASSPEGWRFYGYTF
d_gene: NA; v_gene: TRBV5-1; CDR3aa: CASSFDGIYYGYTF
d_gene: TRBD2; v_gene: TRBV29-1; CDR3aa: CSVSGTSGHTQYF
d_gene: TRBD2; v_gene: TRBV12-3/TRBV12-4; CDR3aa: CASSLSGGAEQFF
d_gene: NA; v_gene: TRBV20-1; CDR3aa: CSASREDQPQHF
d_gene: NA; v_gene: TRBV2; CDR3aa: CASSVRGHEQYF
d_gene: TRBD1; v_gene: TRBV11-3; CDR3aa: CASSLNDRVTSTEAFF
d_gene: TRBD2; v_gene: TRBV6-2/TRBV6-3; CDR3aa: CASSFLSGGRYEQYF
d_gene: NA; v_gene: TRBV5-1; CDR3aa: CASSLIRTRDYYEQYF
d_gene: NA; v_gene: TRBV19; CDR3aa: CASGRDVGVYGYTF
d_gene: NA; v_gene: TRBV13; CDR3aa: CASSLKLRETQYF
d_gene: NA; v_gene: TRBV12-3/TRBV12-4; CDR3aa: CASSLIPWELFF
d_gene: NA; v_gene: TRBV20-1; CDR3aa: CSARDLGEVYGYTF
d_gene: NA; v_gene: TRBV7-6; CDR3aa: CASSPQGAQPQHF
d_gene: TRBD2; v_gene: TRBV25-1; CDR3aa: CASSEAILAGGLTDTQYF
d_gene: TRBD1; v_gene: TRBV5-1; CDR3aa: CASSSASPDRVGTYEQYF
d_gene: NA; v_gene: TRBV15; CDR3aa: CATLSPDRNTEAFF
d_gene: TRBD2; v_gene: TRBV4-1; CDR3aa: CASSQDAGGPGETQYF
d_gene: NA; v_gene: TRBV6-2/TRBV6-3; CDR3aa: CASGKGTNYEQYF
d_gene: TRBD1; v_gene: TRBV30; CDR3aa: CAWRKPPTGAEKLFF
d_gene: NA; v_gene: TRBV3-1; CDR3aa: CASSPPTNEQYF